The entry that follows covers one T cell receptor beta chain sequence. Antigen unknown. The CD8 memory fraction combined CD45RO+ cells with TemRA cells (CCR7-negative CD45RA+). This sample stems from a study of shared clonotypes between healthy human individuals. Overall study: CD4 naive and CD4 memory each took three plates per donor, while CD8 naive took two and CD8 memory one.

Study conclusions and caveats: Compared with memory subsets, naive subsets generally had larger estimated richness. In the sorted subsets, rarefaction showed sequencing was incomplete despite large depth.

CDR3 size: 14 residues. Looked up from germline, CDR1 is SEHNR and CDR2 is FQNEAQ (reference sequence). V gave up 4 bases and J gave up 5 bases, with 12 bases separating them. Assay: immunoSEQ multiplex PCR; the TCRdb copy retains only in-frame clones and omits some. The sample gives approximately 710,000 clones, 90% of which show up once; 34% is in the top ten. This receptor was identified in a man aged 18 to 29 in good health. Some clones in this sample may be carry-over from other donors' samples. This sequence joins TRBV7-9 and TRBJ2-1; unclear D gene. The sample consisted of memory CD8+ T cells from PBMCs. Subset defined: CD45RO+ cells pooled with CCR7-negative TemRA cells. The CDR3 loop reads CASSSGPVDNEQFF. The CDR3 DNA reads TGTGCCAGCAGCTCTGGCCCAGTAGACAATGAGCAGTTCTTC.